This T cell receptor (beta chain) was identified in a study of cytomegalovirus exposure and HLA in healthy donors. Overall study results and limits: A later analysis linked a missense variant in DCLRE1C to the trimming of TCR beta V and J genes.

Per the germline V gene, CDR1 is MGHRA and CDR2 is YSYEKL. V was trimmed by 0 bases and J by 5 bases, leaving 14 bases between them. This CDR3 has 16 amino acids. Points on this clone: Antigen unknown.

Amplification used 60 Vbeta primers and 13 Jbeta primers. How the authors handled the data: As a later analysis found, there were tens of millions of unique TCR beta chains, of which roughly 11 million were shared. Some clones are missing from TCRdb's copy, which holds only in-frame ones; the method was immunoSEQ multiplex PCR. V and J calls and clone size come straight from that table; D and trimming were deduced from the DNA. The table includes about 98,000 clones, around 74% detected once. The receptor was isolated from a male donor in good health and CMV-seronegative. Sequenced input: PBMCs. J is TRBJ1-5 and V is TRBV4-1; no firm D call. The CDR3 bases are TGCGCCAGCAGCCAAGATGCGGGAACGTGGTATCAGCCCCAGCATTTT. This translates into CASSQDAGTWYQPQHF.